This T cell receptor (beta chain) was identified during a study of T cell repertoires in cytomegalovirus infection. Across the study: Public signatures in TCR beta pointed to CMV infection and matching HLA type. Study observations and caveats: Totalled public TCR beta family frequency picked out people who carried CMV plus the relevant HLA.

A remark on this clonotype: Its antigen is as yet unknown.

CDR1 and CDR2 from the germline V gene are SGHDT and YYEEEE. V was pared by 2 bases and J by 8 bases, with 12 bases of the junction left unmatched. The CDR3 contains 15 residues. TCRdb fed the reads into MiXCR, producing one record per CDR3 protein. The repertoire holds more than 150,000 distinct CDR3 sequences, with roughly a fifth as singletons. Specimen: PBMCs. The sequence was collected from a human donor in good health (CMV status not recorded). Some clones in this sample may be carry-over from other donors' samples. The V call is TRBV5-6, the J call TRBJ2-7; 8 bases line up with TRBD1. CDR3: CASSFRDRTFPQQYF. CDR3 DNA: TGTGCCAGCAGCTTCCGGGACAGGACTTTTCCCCAGCAGTACTTC.